This is a list of T cell receptor beta chains from one sample in a study of cytomegalovirus exposure and HLA in healthy donors. TCRdb keeps only in-frame clones here, not all; method: immunoSEQ multiplex PCR. The data contain 250,000 or so clones, over 90% of them singletons. Source material: PBMCs. These receptors originate from a girl aged 2-10 years in good health and CMV-seronegative. The CDR3 runs from the conserved cysteine through the conserved F or W. D genes are given only for firm matches. Part of the rows lack a size; the others show once, few, many or a class for expanded clones.

v_gene,d_gene,j_gene,abundance,CDR3nt,CDR3aa
TRBV28,TRBD2,TRBJ2-7,-,TGTGCCAGCAGTGCAACGACTAGCGGGATCTCCTACGAGCAGTACTTC,CASSATTSGISYEQYF
TRBV7-9,-,TRBJ2-7,-,TGTTCCAGCCTACCCTCGAGAGGGAGCTACGAGCAGTACTTC,CSSLPSRGSYEQYF
TRBV5-1,-,TRBJ1-3,-,TGCGCCAGCAGCCGCAGTGGTACCCCGTTTGGAAACACCATATATTTT,CASSRSGTPFGNTIYF
TRBV11-2,TRBD2,TRBJ2-1,once,TGTGCCAGCAGCTTAGGGCAACTAGCGGTAAGCTCCTACAATGAGCAGTTCTTC,CASSLGQLAVSSYNEQFF
TRBV5-5,-,TRBJ2-5,-,TGTGCCAGCAGACGGGCCCAGGGGGAGACCCAGTACTTC,CASRRAQGETQYF
TRBV9,TRBD1,TRBJ2-2,-,TGTGCCAGCAGCGCTAGGACAGGACAGAACACCGGGGAGCTGTTTTTT,CASSARTGQNTGELFF
TRBV15,TRBD1,TRBJ1-1,-,TGTGCCACCAGCAGGCGACAGGGGGTGGACACTGAAGCTTTCTTT,CATSRRQGVDTEAFF
TRBV18,TRBD1,TRBJ2-2,once,TGTGCCAGCTCACCACTCAAGGGGGCCATTACCGGGGAGCTGTTTTTT,CASSPLKGAITGELFF
TRBV13,TRBD1,TRBJ2-7,-,TGTGCCAGCAGCCGCAGGACAGGACAAAGCTCCTACGAGCAGTACTTC,CASSRRTGQSSYEQYF
TRBV9,-,TRBJ1-4,-,TGTGCCAGCAGCGGAAGGAGGGGCCGGGGTGAAAAACTGTTTTTT,CASSGRRGRGEKLFF